These T cell receptor beta chains were read from a single sample in a study of cytomegalovirus exposure and HLA in healthy donors. Repertoires were generated with immunoSEQ multiplex PCR, while TCRdb's copy carries only in-frame clones and drops some. The sample includes 180,000 or so clones, about 10% seen only once; the top ten take over 1%. Sequenced material: PBMCs. These TCRs come from a woman between 25 and 40 years old in good health and CMV-seropositive. The CDR3 runs from the conserved cysteine through the conserved F or W. The order of the fields is clone size, V gene, J gene, D gene, CDR3 DNA, CDR3 protein. D genes are given only for firm matches. Part of the rows lack a size; the others show once, few, many or a class for expanded clones.

>.|TRBV11-2|TRBJ2-2|.
TGTGCCAGCAGCTCCCTACAGCTCGGCGGGGAGCTGTTTTTT
CASSSLQLGGELFF
>few|TRBV6-5|TRBJ1-2|.
TGTGCCAGCCATGCAGGCATTGGCTACACCTTC
CASHAGIGYTF
>few|TRBV7-6|TRBJ2-1|TRBD1
TGTGCCAGCAGTACCCGGACAGGGAAAATCTACAATGATCAGTTCTTC
CASSTRTGKIYNDQFF
>.|TRBV30|TRBJ1-6|.
TGTGCCTGGAGCCAGTGGGGGGGAGGAAATTCACCCCTCCACTTT
CAWSQWGGGNSPLHF
>.|TRBV9|TRBJ1-2|.
TGTGCCAGCAGCGTGATGCTCCCGGATGGCTACACCTTC
CASSVMLPDGYTF
>.|TRBV30|TRBJ1-1|.
TGTGCCTGGAGTGCGTGGAGGATGAACACTGAAGCTTTCTTT
CAWSAWRMNTEAFF
>.|TRBV5-1|TRBJ2-3|.
TGCGCCAGCAGCTCCCAAGGAGGGCAGGATACGCAGTATTTT
CASSSQGGQDTQYF
>few|TRBV4-2|TRBJ2-1|.
TGTGCCAGCAGCCAAGGGGGACGGTCCATCAGCGGGACATACAATGAGCAGTTCTTC
CASSQGGRSISGTYNEQFF
>once|TRBV5-1|TRBJ2-7|.
TGCGCCAGCAGCCTGGGTGGGGGGTTGGACTACGAGCAGTACTTC
CASSLGGGLDYEQYF
>few|TRBV5-4|TRBJ2-5|TRBD2
TGTGCCAGCAGCTTGGTTCGGGAGGGCCACGAGACCCAGTACTTC
CASSLVREGHETQYF
>.|TRBV7-6|TRBJ2-2|TRBD1
TGTGCCAGCAGCTCTCAGGGGACAGGGGGCACCGGGGAGCTGTTTTTT
CASSSQGTGGTGELFF
>few|TRBV19|TRBJ1-1|.
TGTGCCAGTAGTGAGACAGGAGATACTGAAGCTTTCTTT
CASSETGDTEAFF
>few|TRBV4-1|TRBJ2-7|.
TGCGCCAGCAGCCCACAGGGAGACGAGCAGTACTTC
CASSPQGDEQYF
>.|TRBV11-2|TRBJ2-3|TRBD2
TGTGCCAGCAGCTATGGGGAGGGGATGGATACGCAGTATTTT
CASSYGEGMDTQYF
>.|TRBV27|TRBJ1-1|.
TGTGCCAGCAGTTACCGGGGGGCGAACACTGAAGCTTTCTTT
CASSYRGANTEAFF
>few|TRBV5-1|TRBJ2-5|.
TGCGCCAGCAGCTCGACCCCCCCAGGTCAAGAGACCCAGTACTTC
CASSSTPPGQETQYF
>.|TRBV19|TRBJ2-7|TRBD2
TGTGCCAGTAGTTTTGGTAGCGGGACGTCTCTCGACGAGCAGTACTTC
CASSFGSGTSLDEQYF
>.|TRBV7-3|TRBJ2-7|.
TGTGCCAGCAGCTCGGGCTCCGGGGGCGAGCAGTACTTC
CASSSGSGGEQYF
>few|TRBV6-5|TRBJ1-3|TRBD1
TGTGCCAGCCGACAGGGGATCACTGGAAACACCATATATTTT
CASRQGITGNTIYF
>.|TRBV6-1|TRBJ2-7|TRBD2
TGTGCCAGCAGTGAAGGTAGCGGGTCCCTCTTCGAGCAGTACTTC
CASSEGSGSLFEQYF
>few|TRBV11-2|TRBJ1-3|.
TGTGCCAGCAGCTTAGTAGGCCCCAGGGTACGTGGAAACACCATATATTTT
CASSLVGPRVRGNTIYF
>many|TRBV5-1|TRBJ2-3|TRBD2
TGCGCCGCGGGAGTTGAAGGAGATACGCAGTATTTT
CAAGVEGDTQYF
>.|TRBV4-1|TRBJ1-2|.
TGCGCCAGCAGCCAAGATGGGGGACAAGGCATGTGGAACTATGGCTACACCTTC
CASSQDGGQGMWNYGYTF
>.|TRBV15|TRBJ1-3|.
TGTGCCACCAGCAGAGATCGAGGGGGATCTGGAAACACCATATATTTT
CATSRDRGGSGNTIYF
>.|TRBV29-1|TRBJ1-1|TRBD1
TGCAGCGTTGAACGCAGGGGGCGTACTGAAGCTTTCTTT
CSVERRGRTEAFF
>few|TRBV7-2|TRBJ2-2|TRBD1
TGTGCCAGCAGTCCGACAGGGGGCGCGTCAGGGGAGCTGTTTTTT
CASSPTGGASGELFF
>few|TRBV7-9|TRBJ2-5|TRBD1
TGTGCCACCGCGGGGTCAGGGGGCAGGGAGACCCAGTACTTC
CATAGSGGRETQYF
>few|TRBV5-6|TRBJ2-2|TRBD2
TGTGCCAGCAGCTTCGGCGGGAGGGCCAACACCGGGGAGCTGTTTTTT
CASSFGGRANTGELFF